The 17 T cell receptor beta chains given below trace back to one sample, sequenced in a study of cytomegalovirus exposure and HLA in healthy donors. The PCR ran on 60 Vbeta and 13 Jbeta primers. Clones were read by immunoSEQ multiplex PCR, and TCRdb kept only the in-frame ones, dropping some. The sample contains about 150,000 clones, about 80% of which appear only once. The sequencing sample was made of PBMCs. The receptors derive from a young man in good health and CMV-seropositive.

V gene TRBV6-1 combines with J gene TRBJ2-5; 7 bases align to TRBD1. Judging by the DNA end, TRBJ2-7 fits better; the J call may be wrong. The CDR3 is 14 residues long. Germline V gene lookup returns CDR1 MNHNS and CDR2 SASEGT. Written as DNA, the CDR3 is TGTGCCAGCAGTGAAGGGGCAGGGGGAGACGAGCAGTACTTC. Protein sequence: CASSEGAGGDEQYF.

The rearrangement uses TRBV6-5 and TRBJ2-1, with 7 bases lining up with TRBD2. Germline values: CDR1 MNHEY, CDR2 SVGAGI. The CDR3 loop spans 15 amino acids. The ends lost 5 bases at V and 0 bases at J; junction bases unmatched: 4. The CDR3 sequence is CASSRSGNSYNEQFF. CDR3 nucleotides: TGTGCCAGCAGTCGCAGCGGGAACTCCTACAATGAGCAGTTCTTC.

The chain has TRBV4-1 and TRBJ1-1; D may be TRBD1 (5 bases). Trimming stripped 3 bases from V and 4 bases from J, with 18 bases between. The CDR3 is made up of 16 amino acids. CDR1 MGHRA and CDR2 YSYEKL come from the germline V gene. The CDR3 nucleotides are TGCGCCAGCAGCCATCAAATCGGCAGGGCCGTCACTGAAGCTTTCTTT. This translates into CASSHQIGRAVTEAFF.

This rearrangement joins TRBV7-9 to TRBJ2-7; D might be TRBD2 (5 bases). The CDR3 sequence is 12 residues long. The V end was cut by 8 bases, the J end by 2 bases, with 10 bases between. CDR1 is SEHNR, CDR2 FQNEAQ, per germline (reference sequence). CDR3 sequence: CASGSQAYEQYF. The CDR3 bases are TGTGCCAGCGGGAGTCAGGCCTACGAGCAGTACTTC.

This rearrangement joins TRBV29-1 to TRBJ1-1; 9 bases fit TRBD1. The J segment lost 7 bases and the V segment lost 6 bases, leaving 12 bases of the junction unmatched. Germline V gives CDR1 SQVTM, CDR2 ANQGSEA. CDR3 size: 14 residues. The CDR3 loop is CSVQDRGLEDEAFF. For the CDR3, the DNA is TGCAGCGTCCAGGACAGGGGTTTAGAGGATGAAGCTTTCTTT.

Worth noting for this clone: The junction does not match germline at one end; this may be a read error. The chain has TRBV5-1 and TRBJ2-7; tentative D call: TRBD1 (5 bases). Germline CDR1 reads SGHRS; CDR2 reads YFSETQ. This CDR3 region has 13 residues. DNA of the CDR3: TGCGCCAGCAGCTTGGGACAGCTCTACGGGCAGTACTTC. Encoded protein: CASSLGQLYGQYF. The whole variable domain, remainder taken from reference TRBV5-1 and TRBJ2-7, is KAGVTQTPRYLIKTRGQQVTLSCSPISGHRSVSWYQQTPGQGLQFLFEYFSETQRNKGNFPGRFSGRQFSNSRSEMNVSTLELGDSALYLCASSLGQLYGQYFGPGTRLTVT.

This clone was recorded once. CDR3 residues: CASTAAGESGEQFF. The CDR3 nucleotides are TGTGCCAGCACTGCGGCGGGAGAATCGGGTGAGCAGTTCTTC. The V call is TRBV6-1, the J call TRBJ2-1, with 7 bases fitting TRBD2. Germline assignment: CDR1 MNHNS and CDR2 SASEGT. The CDR3 runs to 14 residues. V lost 7 bases to trimming and J lost 9 bases; unmatched junction nucleotides: 12.

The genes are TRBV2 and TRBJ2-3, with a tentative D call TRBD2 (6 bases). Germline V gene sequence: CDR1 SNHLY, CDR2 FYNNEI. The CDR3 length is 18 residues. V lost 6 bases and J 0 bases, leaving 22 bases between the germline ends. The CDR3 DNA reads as TGTGCCAGCAGCATTTTCATCCTGCGGACTACTAGCACAGATACGCAGTATTTT. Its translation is CASSIFILRTTSTDTQYF. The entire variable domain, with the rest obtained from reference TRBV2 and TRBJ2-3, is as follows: EPEVTQTPSHQVTQMGQEVILRCVPISNHLYFYWYRQILGQKVEFLVSFYNNEISEKSEIFDDQFSVERPDGSNFTLKIRSTKLEDSAMYFCASSIFILRTTSTDTQYFGPGTRLTVL.

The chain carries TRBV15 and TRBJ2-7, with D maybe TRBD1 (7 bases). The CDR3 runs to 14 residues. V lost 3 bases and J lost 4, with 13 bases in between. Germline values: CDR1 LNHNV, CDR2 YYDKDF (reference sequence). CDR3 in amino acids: CATSRLTGTYEQYF. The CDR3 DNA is TGTGCCACCAGCAGGTTGACAGGGACTTACGAGCAGTACTTC.

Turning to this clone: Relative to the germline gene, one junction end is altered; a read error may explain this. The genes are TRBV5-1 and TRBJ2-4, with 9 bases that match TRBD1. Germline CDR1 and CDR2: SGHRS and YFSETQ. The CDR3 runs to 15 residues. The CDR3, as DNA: TGCGCCAGCAGCTCTGCACAGGGGGCCGGAAACAGTCAGTACTTC. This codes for CASSSAQGAGNSQYF.

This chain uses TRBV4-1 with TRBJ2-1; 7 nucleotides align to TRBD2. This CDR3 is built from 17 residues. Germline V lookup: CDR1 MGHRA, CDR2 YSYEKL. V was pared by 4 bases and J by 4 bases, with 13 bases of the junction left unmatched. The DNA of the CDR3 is TGCGCCAGCAGCCCGACGGCGGCTAGCGGATCGTACAATGAGCAGTTCTTC. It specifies CASSPTAASGSYNEQFF.

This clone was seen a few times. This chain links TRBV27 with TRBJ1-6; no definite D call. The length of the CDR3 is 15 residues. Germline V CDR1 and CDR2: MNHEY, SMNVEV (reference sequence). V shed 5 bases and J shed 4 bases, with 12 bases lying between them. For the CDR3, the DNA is TGTGCCAGCAGTCTCCGGGGAGAATATAATTCACCCCTCCACTTT. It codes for CASSLRGEYNSPLHF.

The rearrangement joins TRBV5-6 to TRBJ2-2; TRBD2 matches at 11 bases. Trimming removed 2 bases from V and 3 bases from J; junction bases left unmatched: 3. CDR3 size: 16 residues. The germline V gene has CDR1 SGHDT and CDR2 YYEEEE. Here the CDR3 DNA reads TGTGCCAGCAGCTTCCTAGCGGGAGGTCACACCGGGGAGCTGTTTTTT. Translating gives CASSFLAGGHTGELFF.

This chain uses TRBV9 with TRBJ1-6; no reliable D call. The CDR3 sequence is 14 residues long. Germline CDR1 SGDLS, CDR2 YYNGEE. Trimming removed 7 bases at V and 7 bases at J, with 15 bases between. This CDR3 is CASSRRTGNSPLHF. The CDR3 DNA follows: TGTGCCAGCTCCCGGAGGACGGGAAATTCACCCCTCCACTTT. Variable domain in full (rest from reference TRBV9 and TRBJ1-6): DSGVTQTPKHLITATGQRVTLRCSPRSGDLSVYWYQQSLDQGLQFLIQYYNGEERAKGNILERFSAQQFPDLHSELNLSSLELGDSALYFCASSRRTGNSPLHFGNGTRLTVT.

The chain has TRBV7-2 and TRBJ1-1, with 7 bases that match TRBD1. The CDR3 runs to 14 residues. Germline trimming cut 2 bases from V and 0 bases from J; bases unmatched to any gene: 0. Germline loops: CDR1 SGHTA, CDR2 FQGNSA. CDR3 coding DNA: TGTGCCAGCAGCTTAACAGGGGTGAACACTGAAGCTTTCTTT. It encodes CASSLTGVNTEAFF. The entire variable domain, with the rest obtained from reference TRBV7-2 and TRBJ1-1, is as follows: GAGVSQSPSNKVTEKGKDVELRCDPISGHTALYWYRQSLGQGLEFLIYFQGNSAPDKSGLPSDRFSAERTGGSVSTLTIQRTQQEDSAVYLCASSLTGVNTEAFFGQGTRLTVV.

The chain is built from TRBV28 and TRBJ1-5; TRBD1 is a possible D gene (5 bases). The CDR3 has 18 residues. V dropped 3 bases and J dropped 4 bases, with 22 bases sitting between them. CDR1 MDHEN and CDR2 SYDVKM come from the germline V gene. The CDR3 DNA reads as TGTGCCAGCAGTTTTTCAGGGATTTTGGGTGGGGCTAATCAGCCCCAGCATTTT. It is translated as CASSFSGILGGANQPQHF.

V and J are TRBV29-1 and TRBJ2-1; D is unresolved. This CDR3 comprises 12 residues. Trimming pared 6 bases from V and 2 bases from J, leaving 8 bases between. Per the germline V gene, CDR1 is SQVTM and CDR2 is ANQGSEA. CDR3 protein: CSVALTYNEQFF. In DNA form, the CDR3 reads TGCAGCGTCGCACTTACCTACAATGAGCAGTTCTTC.